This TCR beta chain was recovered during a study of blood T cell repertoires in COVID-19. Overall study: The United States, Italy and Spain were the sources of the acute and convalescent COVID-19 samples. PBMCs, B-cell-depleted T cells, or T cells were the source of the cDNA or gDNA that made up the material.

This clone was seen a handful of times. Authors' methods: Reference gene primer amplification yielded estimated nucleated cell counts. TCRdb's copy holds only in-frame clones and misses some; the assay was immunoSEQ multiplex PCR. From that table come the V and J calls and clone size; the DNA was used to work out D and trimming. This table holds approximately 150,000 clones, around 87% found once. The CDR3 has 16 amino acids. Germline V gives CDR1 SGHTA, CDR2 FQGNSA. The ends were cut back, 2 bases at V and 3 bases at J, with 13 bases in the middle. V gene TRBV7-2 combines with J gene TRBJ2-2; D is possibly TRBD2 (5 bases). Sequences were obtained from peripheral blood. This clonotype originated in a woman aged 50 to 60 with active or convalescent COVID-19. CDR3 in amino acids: CASSLFGKRDTGELFF. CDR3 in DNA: TGTGCCAGCAGCTTATTTGGCAAGAGGGACACCGGGGAGCTGTTTTTT.